This T cell receptor (beta chain) was obtained from a study of cytomegalovirus exposure and HLA in healthy donors. Whole-study results and caveats: Whilst most TCR sequences proved rare, a subset of public TCRs occurred across many donors. Among the CMV-associated chains, three were confirmed in vitro as specific for CMV antigens. When the data were analyzed later, several of the most significant clusters appeared to be linked to common viral pathogens.

Deletions cut 0 bases from V and 3 bases from J, with 15 bases between. The CDR3 spans 16 residues. From germline, CDR1 is MNHEY and CDR2 SVGAGI. Comment on this clone: What it recognizes is unknown.

13 Jbeta primers and 60 Vbeta primers were used for the PCR. Produced via immunoSEQ multiplex PCR; TCRdb's table is partial and in-frame only. The repertoire consists of 120,000 or so clones, with about 81% occurring once and the leading ten covering less than 9.5%. The sequence was obtained from a woman between 45 and 65 years old in good health and CMV-seropositive. The V and J genes are TRBV6-5 and TRBJ2-7, with D possibly TRBD2 on 7 matching bases. The sequencing input was PBMCs. In DNA form, the CDR3 reads TGTGCCAGCAGTTACTCGATAAACGGGGGGCTCTACGAGCAGTACTTC. It codes for CASSYSINGGLYEQYF.